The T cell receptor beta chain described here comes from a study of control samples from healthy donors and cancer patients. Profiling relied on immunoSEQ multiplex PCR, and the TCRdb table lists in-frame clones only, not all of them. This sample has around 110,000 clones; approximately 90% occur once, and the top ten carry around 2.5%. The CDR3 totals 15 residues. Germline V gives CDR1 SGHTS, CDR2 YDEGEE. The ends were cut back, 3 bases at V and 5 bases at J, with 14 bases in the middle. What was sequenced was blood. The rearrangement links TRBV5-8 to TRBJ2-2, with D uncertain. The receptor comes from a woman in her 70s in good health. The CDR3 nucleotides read TGTGCCAGCAGCTCCCAGTCCTATGGTACCGGGGAGCTGTTTTTT. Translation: CASSSQSYGTGELFF.